The clone carrying this T cell receptor (beta chain) has just a few counts. Its antigen is undetermined. The treatment here: roughly 10-day PBMC culture with coronavirus spike peptide pools or control peptides (ViraFEST assay). The sample is drawn from a study of vaccination and CD4 T cells after COVID-19. Study-wide background: PCR on nasal swabs identified SARS-CoV-2 in convalescent patients, of whom several were mild and one severe. A median of roughly 97 days (range 35 to 161) separated diagnosis from post-COVID sampling. Findings of the study overall: Among reactive clones from convalescent patients, a median roughly 85% appeared only post-vaccination. From approximately 21 to 40, the median of SARS-CoV-2-reactive clonotypes rose without reaching significance.

The V gene's germline CDR1 is MNHEY and CDR2 SVGAGI. This CDR3 contains 14 residues. Trimming removed 0 bases at V and 6 bases at J, with 6 bases between. The study sequenced cultured CD4+ T cell DNA using the Oncomine TCR Beta short-read assay. TCRdb passed the PCR reads through MiXCR, listing each CDR3 protein once. Among some 12,000 distinct CDR3 sequences listed, about 38% were seen once. Sequences were obtained from cultured CD4+ T cells from blood. The source of this sequence is a human donor with COVID-19. The chain joins TRBV6-5 to TRBJ1-6; D uncertain. The CDR3 sequence: CASSYSGGNSPLHF. The CDR3, as DNA: TGTGCCAGCAGTTACTCTGGAGGTAATTCACCCCTCCACTTT.